The 8 T cell receptor beta chains given below trace back to one sample, sequenced in a study of cytomegalovirus exposure and HLA in healthy donors. In the PCR, 60 Vbeta and 13 Jbeta primers were used. The table came from immunoSEQ multiplex PCR; TCRdb's copy has only in-frame clones and leaves some out. Of 150,000 to 200,000 clones listed, about 73% were seen once; the top ten hold around 14%. The sample was PBMCs. The receptors were sampled from a woman in her 50s in good health and CMV-seropositive.

The rearrangement uses TRBV30 and TRBJ2-6; 7 bases match TRBD1. Germline V gene sequence: CDR1 GTSNPN, CDR2 SVGIG (reference sequence). V gave up 4 bases and J gave up 1 base; unmatched junction bases: 13. This CDR3 contains 18 residues. Here the CDR3 DNA reads TGTGCCTGGACAACTCAGGACAGGATCCGGTCTGGGGCCAACGTCCTGACTTTC. It encodes CAWTTQDRIRSGANVLTF.

The chain recombines TRBV27 with TRBJ2-3, with 11 bases matching TRBD2. Looked up from germline, CDR1 is MNHEY and CDR2 is SMNVEV (reference sequence). V shed 7 bases, J shed 6 bases, and the junction held 12 bases outside the gene matches. The CDR3 has 16 residues. The CDR3 DNA sequence: TGTGCCAGCAAGCCAATAGCGGGGGGGCGGGGGGATACGCAGTATTTT. Translated, it gives CASKPIAGGRGDTQYF.

V gene TRBV18 combines with J gene TRBJ1-5, with TRBD1 as a possible D gene (5 bases). The CDR3 is 13 residues long. Between the trimmed V and J ends, which lost 4 bases and 6 bases, there was a span of 10 bases. CDR1 is KGHSH, CDR2 LQKENI, per germline. The CDR3 protein is CASSQGLSQPQHF. The CDR3 bases are TGTGCCAGCTCACAGGGGTTAAGTCAGCCCCAGCATTTT.

DNA of the CDR3: TGCGCCAGGGGGCGGGGTGACACCTACAATGAGCAGTTCTTC. Translation gives CARGRGDTYNEQFF. The chain links TRBV5-1 to TRBJ2-1, with a tentative D call TRBD2 (6 bases). The CDR3 has 14 residues. V lost 8 bases to trimming and J lost 2 bases, with 14 bases between them. Per germline, CDR1 SGHRS and CDR2 YFSETQ.

CDR3 sequence: CSVENYGTTYEQYF. In nucleotides, the CDR3 is TGCAGCGTTGAAAATTATGGCACCACCTACGAGCAGTACTTC. V and J are TRBV29-1 and TRBJ2-7; D call uncertain. Germline V lookup: CDR1 SQVTM, CDR2 ANQGSEA. This CDR3 has 14 residues. The V end lost 2 bases, the J end lost 2 bases, and 13 bases lay between the germline ends.

The J gene is TRBJ2-7, the V gene TRBV5-4; TRBD1 is a possible D gene (6 bases). Germline V gives CDR1 SGHNT, CDR2 YYREEE (reference sequence). CDR3 length: 14 residues. V gave up 4 bases and J gave up 0 bases, with 11 bases separating them. This chain's CDR3 is CASSMTGSSYEQYF. The CDR3 coding sequence is TGTGCCAGCAGCATGACAGGTAGCTCCTACGAGCAGTACTTC.

The chain recombines TRBV29-1 with TRBJ2-1; 9 nucleotides align to TRBD1. The CDR3 is made up of 13 amino acids. The germline V gene encodes CDR1 SQVTM and CDR2 ANQGSEA. Here the CDR3 reads CTGGTGYYDEQFF. CDR3 in DNA: TGCACCGGGGGGACAGGGTATTATGATGAGCAGTTCTTC.

The chain recombines TRBV6-5 with TRBJ2-1, with a weak D call TRBD2 (5 bases). The CDR3 has 16 amino acids. Germline CDR1 and CDR2: MNHEY and SVGAGI. V was cut by 2 bases and J by 1 base, with 12 bases left in between. CDR3 loop: CASSYAGTTSYNEQFF. In DNA, the CDR3 is TGTGCCAGCAGTTACGCGGGTACCACGTCCTACAATGAGCAGTTCTTC.